The source of this T cell receptor (beta chain) is a study of T-cell reconstitution after alpha-beta-depleted transplantation in children. V was pared by 6 bases and J by 5 bases, with 13 bases between. The CDR3 sequence is 13 residues long. Comment on this clonotype: Antigen: not known.

Findings of the study overall: At one year after transplant, newly produced T cells mostly accounted for T-cell counts and diversity.

TCRbeta library construction was performed incorporating unique molecular identifiers. TCRdb analysed the PCR reads with MiXCR anew, one entry per CDR3 protein. Here the sample spans more than 40,000 distinct CDR3 sequences, under 60% being singletons. This TCR derives from a boy younger than two with SCID, due to receive a stem cell transplant. The J gene is TRBJ1-1, the V gene TRBV12-3 or TRBV12-4, with D tentatively TRBD1 (5 bases). This sample comprised peripheral blood, obtained before TCRalphabeta/CD19-depleted stem cell transplant. The DNA for the CDR3 is TGTGCCAGCAGCCGGGACCGGCGGACTGAAGCTTTCTTT. This encodes CASSRDRRTEAFF.